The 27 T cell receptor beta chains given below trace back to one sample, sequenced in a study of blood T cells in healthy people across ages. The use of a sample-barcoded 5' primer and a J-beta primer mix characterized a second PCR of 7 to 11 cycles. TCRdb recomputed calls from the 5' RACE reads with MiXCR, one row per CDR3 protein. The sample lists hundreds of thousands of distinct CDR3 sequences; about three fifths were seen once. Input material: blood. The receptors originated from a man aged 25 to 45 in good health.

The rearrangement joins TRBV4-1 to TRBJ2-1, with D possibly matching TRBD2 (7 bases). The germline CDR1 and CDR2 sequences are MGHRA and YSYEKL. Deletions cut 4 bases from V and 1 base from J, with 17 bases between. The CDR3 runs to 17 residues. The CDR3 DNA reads TGCGCCAGCAGCCTTGAGGGGGGGGGGTGGTCCTACAATGAGCAGTTCTTC. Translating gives CASSLEGGGWSYNEQFF.

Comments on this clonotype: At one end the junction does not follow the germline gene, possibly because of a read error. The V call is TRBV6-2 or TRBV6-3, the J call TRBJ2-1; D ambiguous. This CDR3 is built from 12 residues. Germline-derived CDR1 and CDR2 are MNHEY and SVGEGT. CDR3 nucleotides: TGTGCCAGCAGTTTTGGGTCGGGTGAGCAGTTATTC. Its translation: CASSFGSGEQLF.

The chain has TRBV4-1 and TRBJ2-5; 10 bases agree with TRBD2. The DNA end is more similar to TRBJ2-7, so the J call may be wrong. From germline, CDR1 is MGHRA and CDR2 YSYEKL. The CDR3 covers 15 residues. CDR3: CASSQGGLALDEQYF. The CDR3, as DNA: TGCGCCAGCAGCCAAGGGGGACTAGCGCTTGACGAGCAGTACTTC.

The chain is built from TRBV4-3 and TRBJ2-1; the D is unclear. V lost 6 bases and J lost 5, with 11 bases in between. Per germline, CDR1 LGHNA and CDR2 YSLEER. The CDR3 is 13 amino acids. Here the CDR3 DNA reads TGCGCCAGCAGAGTCTTAGGAGACAATGAGCAGTTCTTC. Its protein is CASRVLGDNEQFF.

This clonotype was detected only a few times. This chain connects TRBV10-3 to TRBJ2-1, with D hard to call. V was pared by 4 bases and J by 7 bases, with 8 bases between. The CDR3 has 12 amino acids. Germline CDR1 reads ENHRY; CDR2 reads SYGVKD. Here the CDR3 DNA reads TGTGCCATCAGTGCTCCGAGTAATGAGCAGTTCTTC. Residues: CAISAPSNEQFF.

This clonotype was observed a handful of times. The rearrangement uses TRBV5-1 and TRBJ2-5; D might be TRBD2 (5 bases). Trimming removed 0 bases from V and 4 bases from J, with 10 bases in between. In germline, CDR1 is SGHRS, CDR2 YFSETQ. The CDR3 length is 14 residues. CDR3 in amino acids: CASSLGAAIETQYF. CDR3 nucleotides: TGCGCCAGCAGCTTGGGAGCGGCCATAGAGACCCAGTACTTC. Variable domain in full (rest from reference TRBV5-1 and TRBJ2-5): KAGVTQTPRYLIKTRGQQVTLSCSPISGHRSVSWYQQTPGQGLQFLFEYFSETQRNKGNFPGRFSGRQFSNSRSEMNVSTLELGDSALYLCASSLGAAIETQYFGPGTRLLVL.

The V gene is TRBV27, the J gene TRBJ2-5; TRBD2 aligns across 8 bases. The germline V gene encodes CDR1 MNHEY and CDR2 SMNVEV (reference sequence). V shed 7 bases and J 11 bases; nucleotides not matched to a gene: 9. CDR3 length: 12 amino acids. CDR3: CASKGLEGEQYF. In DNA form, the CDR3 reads TGTGCCAGCAAGGGACTAGAGGGTGAGCAGTACTTC.

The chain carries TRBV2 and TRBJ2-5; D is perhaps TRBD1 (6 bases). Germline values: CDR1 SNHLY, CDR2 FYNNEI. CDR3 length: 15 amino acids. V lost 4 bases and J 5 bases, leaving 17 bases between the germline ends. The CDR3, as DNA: TGTGCCAGCAGTGCCTCAACAGGGACGCCGGAGACCCAGTACTTC. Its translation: CASSASTGTPETQYF.

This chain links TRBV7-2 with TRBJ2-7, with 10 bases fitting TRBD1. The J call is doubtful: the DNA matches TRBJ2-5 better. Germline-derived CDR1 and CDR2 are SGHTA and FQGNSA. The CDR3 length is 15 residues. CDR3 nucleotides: TGTGCCAGCAGCGCCCCCGGGACAGGGGCGGAGACCCAGTACTTC. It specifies CASSAPGTGAETQYF.

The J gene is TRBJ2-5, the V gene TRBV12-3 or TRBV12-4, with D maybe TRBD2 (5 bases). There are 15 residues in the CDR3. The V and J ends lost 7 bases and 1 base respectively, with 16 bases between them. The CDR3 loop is CASTPGIGPQETQYF. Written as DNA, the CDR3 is TGTGCCAGCACCCCGGGGATTGGTCCCCAAGAGACCCAGTACTTC.

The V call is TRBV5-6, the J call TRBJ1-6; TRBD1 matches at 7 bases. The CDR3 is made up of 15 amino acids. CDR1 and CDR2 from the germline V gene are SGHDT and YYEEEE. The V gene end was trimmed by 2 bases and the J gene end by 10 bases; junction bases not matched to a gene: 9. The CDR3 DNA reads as TGTGCCAGCAGCTTAGGACAGGTTGAAGGGTCACCCCTCCACTTT. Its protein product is CASSLGQVEGSPLHF.

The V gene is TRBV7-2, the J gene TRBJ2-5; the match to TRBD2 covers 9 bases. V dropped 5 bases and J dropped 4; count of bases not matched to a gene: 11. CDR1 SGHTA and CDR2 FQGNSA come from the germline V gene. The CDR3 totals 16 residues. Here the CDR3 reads CASSPDLSGGGETQYF. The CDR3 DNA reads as TGTGCCAGCAGCCCCGATCTTAGCGGGGGCGGAGAGACCCAGTACTTC.

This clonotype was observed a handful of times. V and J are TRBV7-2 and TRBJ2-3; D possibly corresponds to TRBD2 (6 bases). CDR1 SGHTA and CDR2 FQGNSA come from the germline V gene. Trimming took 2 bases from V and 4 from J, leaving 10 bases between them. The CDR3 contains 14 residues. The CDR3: CASSLRLGSDTQYF. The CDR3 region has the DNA TGTGCCAGCAGCTTACGACTAGGGTCAGATACGCAGTATTTT.

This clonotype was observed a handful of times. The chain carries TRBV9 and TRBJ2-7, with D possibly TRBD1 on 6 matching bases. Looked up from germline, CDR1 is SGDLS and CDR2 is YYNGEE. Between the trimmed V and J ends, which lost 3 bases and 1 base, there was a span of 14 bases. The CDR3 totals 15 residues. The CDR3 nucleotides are TGTGCCAGCAGCGGCGGTGGGGGACATTCCTACGAGCAGTACTTC. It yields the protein CASSGGGGHSYEQYF.

The DNA for the CDR3 is TGTGCCAGCAGCCGCCGGGGCATCGAGCAGTACTTC. Residues: CASSRRGIEQYF. The chain links TRBV13 to TRBJ2-7; D may match TRBD1 or TRBD2 (5 bases each). The CDR3 extends over 12 amino acids. Germline V lookup: CDR1 PRHDT, CDR2 FYEKMQ (reference sequence). V dropped 5 bases and J dropped 6 bases, with 11 bases sitting between them.

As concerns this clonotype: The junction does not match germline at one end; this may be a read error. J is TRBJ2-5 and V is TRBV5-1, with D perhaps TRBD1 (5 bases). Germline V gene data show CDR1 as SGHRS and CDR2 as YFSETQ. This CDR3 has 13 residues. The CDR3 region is CASSYQGQETQYF. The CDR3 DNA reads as TGTGCCAGCAGTTATCAGGGCCAAGAGACCCAGTACTTC.

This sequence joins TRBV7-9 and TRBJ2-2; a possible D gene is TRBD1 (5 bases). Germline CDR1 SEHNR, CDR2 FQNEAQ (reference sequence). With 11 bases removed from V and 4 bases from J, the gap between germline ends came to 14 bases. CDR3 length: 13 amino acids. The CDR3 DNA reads TGTGCCGTACAGGAGCTTGGCACCGGGGAGCTGTTTTTT. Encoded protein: CAVQELGTGELFF.

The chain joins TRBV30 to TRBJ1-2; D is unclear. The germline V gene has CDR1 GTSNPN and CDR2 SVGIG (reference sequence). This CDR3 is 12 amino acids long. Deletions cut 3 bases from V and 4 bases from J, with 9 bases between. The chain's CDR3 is CAWRNLLYGYTF. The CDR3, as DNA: TGTGCCTGGAGGAACCTACTCTATGGCTACACCTTC.

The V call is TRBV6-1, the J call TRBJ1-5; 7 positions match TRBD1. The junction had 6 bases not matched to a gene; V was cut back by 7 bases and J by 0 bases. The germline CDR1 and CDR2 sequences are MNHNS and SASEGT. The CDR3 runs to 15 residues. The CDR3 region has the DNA TGTGCCAGCATAGCGACAGGGCGTAGCAATCAGCCCCAGCATTTT. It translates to CASIATGRSNQPQHF.

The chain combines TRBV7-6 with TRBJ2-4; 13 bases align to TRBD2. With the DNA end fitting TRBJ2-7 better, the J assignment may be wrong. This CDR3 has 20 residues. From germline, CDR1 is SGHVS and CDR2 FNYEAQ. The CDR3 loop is CASSLFPPTPGLAGTYEQYF. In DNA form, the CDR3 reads TGTGCCAGCAGCTTATTTCCCCCAACCCCGGGACTAGCGGGGACCTACGAGCAGTACTTC.

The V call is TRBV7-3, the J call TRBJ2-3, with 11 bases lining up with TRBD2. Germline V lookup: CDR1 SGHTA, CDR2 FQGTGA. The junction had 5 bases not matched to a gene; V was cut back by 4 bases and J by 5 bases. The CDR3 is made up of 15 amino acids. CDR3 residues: CASSSDGTSGDTQYF. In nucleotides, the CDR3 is TGTGCCAGCAGCTCTGATGGGACTAGCGGAGATACGCAGTATTTT.

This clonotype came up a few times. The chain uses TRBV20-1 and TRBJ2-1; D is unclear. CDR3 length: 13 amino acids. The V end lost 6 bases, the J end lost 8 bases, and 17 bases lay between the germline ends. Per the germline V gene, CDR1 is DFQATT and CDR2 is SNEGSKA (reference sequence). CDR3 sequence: CSAPRAPRDEQFF. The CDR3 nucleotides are TGCAGTGCCCCACGGGCACCCCGGGATGAGCAGTTCTTC.

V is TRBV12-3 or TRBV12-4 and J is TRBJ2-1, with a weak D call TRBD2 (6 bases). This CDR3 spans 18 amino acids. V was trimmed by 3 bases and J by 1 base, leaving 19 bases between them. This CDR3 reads CASSFWVRGNPSYNEQFF. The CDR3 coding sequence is TGTGCCAGCAGTTTTTGGGTGCGGGGAAACCCTTCCTACAATGAGCAGTTCTTC.

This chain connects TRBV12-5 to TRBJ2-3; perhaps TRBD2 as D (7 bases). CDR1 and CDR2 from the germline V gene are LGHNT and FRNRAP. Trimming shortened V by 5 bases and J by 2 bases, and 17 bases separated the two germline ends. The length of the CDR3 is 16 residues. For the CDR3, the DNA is TGTGCTAGTGGTCCCCGTGGGGGGGGCCTCACAGATACGCAGTATTTT. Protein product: CASGPRGGGLTDTQYF.

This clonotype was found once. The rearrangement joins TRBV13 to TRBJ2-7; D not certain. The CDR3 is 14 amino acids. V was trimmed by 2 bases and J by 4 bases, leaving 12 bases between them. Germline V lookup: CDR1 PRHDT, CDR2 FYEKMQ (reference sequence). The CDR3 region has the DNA TGTGCCAGCAGCTTACGAGGCGGTAATTACGAGCAGTACTTC. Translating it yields CASSLRGGNYEQYF.

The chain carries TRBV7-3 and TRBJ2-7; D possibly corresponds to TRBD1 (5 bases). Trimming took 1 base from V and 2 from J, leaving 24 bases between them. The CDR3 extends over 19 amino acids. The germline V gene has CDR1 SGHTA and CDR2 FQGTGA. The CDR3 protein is CASSLRYGDSSSLTYEQYF. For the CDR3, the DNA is TGTGCCAGCAGCTTAAGGTATGGTGACAGTTCGAGCCTTACCTACGAGCAGTACTTC.

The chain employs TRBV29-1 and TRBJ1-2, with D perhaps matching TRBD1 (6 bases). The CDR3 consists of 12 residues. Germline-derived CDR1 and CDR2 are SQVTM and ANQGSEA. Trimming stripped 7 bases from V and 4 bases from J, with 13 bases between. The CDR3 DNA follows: TGCAGCGCCATCGGGGGCAGCTATGGCTACACCTTC. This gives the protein CSAIGGSYGYTF.